This T cell receptor beta chain originates from a study of CD8+ T cells in alopecia areata. General study points: Lesional scalp, especially alopecia totalis/universalis, showed higher clonality than normal scalp.

To note about this clone: Its antigen is currently unknown.

RNA extraction and reverse transcription yielded cDNA as sequencing template. Sequencing used immunoSEQ multiplex PCR; TCRdb keeps in-frame clones, though not all of them. The sample records 110,000 or so clones, less than 45% being singletons. V lost 2 bases and J lost 4, with 11 bases in between. Germline V gene sequence: CDR1 SQVTM, CDR2 ANQGSEA. The CDR3 is made up of 13 amino acids. Material: CD4+ T cells sorted from blood. The V and J genes are TRBV29-1 and TRBJ1-1; D is ambiguous. The sequence was collected from a human donor with alopecia areata. For the CDR3, the DNA is TGCAGCGTTGAACGGCGGCAAGCCACTGAAGCTTTCTTT. Translated: CSVERRQATEAFF. The full variable domain, with the rest looked up from reference TRBV29-1 and TRBJ1-1, is SAVISQKPSRDICQRGTSLTIQCQVDSQVTMMFWYRQQPGQSLTLIATANQGSEATYESGFVIDKFPISRPNLTFSTLTVSNMSPEDSSIYLCSVERRQATEAFFGQGTRLTVV.